This passage covers 7 T cell receptor beta chains from one sample sequenced in a study of coeliac disease. Profiling relied on immunoSEQ multiplex PCR, and the TCRdb table lists in-frame clones only, not all of them. This sample has around 3,000 clones; around half occur once, and the top ten carry 11%. The sequencing input was intraepithelial lymphocytes from the gut. These receptors were collected from a woman in her 70s with celiac disease.

By its share, this clone is medium-sized. The CDR3 spells CASSFIQGAQPQHF. The DNA for the CDR3 is TGTGCCAGCAGTTTTATCCAGGGCGCTCAGCCCCAGCATTTT. The chain joins TRBV28 to TRBJ1-5; TRBD1 might be the D (5 bases). CDR1 MDHEN and CDR2 SYDVKM come from the germline V gene. CDR3 length equals 14 residues. With 3 bases removed from V and 6 bases from J, the gap between germline ends came to 12 bases.

Here the CDR3 DNA reads TGTGCCAGCAGTCAGAGGGGGATTCCTCAAGAGACCCAGTACTTC. This gives the protein CASSQRGIPQETQYF. This sequence joins TRBV28 and TRBJ2-5, with TRBD1 as a possible D gene (6 bases). The length of the CDR3 is 15 residues. CDR1 is MDHEN and CDR2 is SYDVKM in the germline V gene. Trimming cost V 5 bases and J 2 bases, with 15 bases left between them.

The gene calls are TRBV27 and TRBJ1-2, with 9 bases lining up with TRBD1. This CDR3 has 15 residues. Germline lookup yields CDR1 MNHEY and CDR2 SMNVEV (reference sequence). V lost 6 bases and J lost 5; bases outside the gene matches: 10. The CDR3 sequence is CASSSIGGTGYGYTF. In DNA form, the CDR3 reads TGTGCCAGCAGCTCAATTGGAGGGACAGGGTATGGCTACACCTTC.

J is TRBJ2-7 and V is TRBV7-2; TRBD2 matches at 8 bases. The CDR3 covers 17 residues. The germline gives CDR1 SGHTA, CDR2 FQGNSA. J gave up 2 bases and V 5 bases, and 14 bases lay outside the gene matches. In DNA, the CDR3 is TGTGCCAGCAGCAGCTGGGTTGGGACTAGTATTCCCTACGAGCAGTACTTC. Its protein is CASSSWVGTSIPYEQYF.

The chain combines TRBV4-3 with TRBJ1-1, with D hard to call. Trimming took off 0 bases at V and 6 bases at J, with 8 bases between the two ends. Germline V CDR1 and CDR2: LGHNA, YSLEER. The CDR3 runs to 13 residues. The CDR3 region is CASSQDLGAEAFF. CDR3 in DNA: TGCGCCAGCAGCCAAGATCTGGGCGCTGAAGCTTTCTTT.

This clone was seen more than once but under ten times. The rearrangement links TRBV7-9 to TRBJ2-7; D may be TRBD1 (6 bases). The CDR3 runs 16 residues. Germline CDR1 SEHNR, CDR2 FQNEAQ (reference sequence). Trimming left V 5 bases short and J 4 bases short, with 21 bases between. The CDR3 DNA follows: TGTGCCAGCAGCCCCTGGGGAATGGGGGCGCAGTACGAGCAGTACTTC. Its protein is CASSPWGMGAQYEQYF.

V and J are TRBV19 and TRBJ1-4; D not resolved. The germline gives CDR1 LNHDA, CDR2 SQIVND (reference sequence). Trimming stripped 7 bases from V and 0 bases from J, with 12 bases between. The CDR3 runs 15 residues. CDR3 region: CASIARGATNEKLFF. The CDR3 nucleotides read TGTGCCAGTATCGCACGAGGTGCAACTAATGAAAAACTGTTTTTT.